This entry features one TCR beta chain sequence. The antigen remains unidentified. This sample was included in a study of cytomegalovirus exposure and HLA in healthy donors. The study, taken as a whole, reports: Researchers reportedly found TCR beta sequences accurately predicted most subjects' HLA-A and HLA-B alleles. Association of a missense DCLRE1C variant with TCR beta V- and J-gene trimming was reported in a later analysis. Exclusion applied to some V segments, including TRBV6-2 and TRBV6-3, as they were indistinguishable.

PCR amplification relied on 60 Vbeta primers (plus 13 Jbeta primers). Method: immunoSEQ multiplex PCR; TCRdb's copy keeps in-frame clones and lacks some. Here the sample spans roughly 180,000 clones, roughly 80% being singletons. CDR1 and CDR2 from the germline V gene are LNHNV and YYDKDF (reference sequence). The CDR3 length is 16 residues. J was trimmed by 3 bases and V by 0 bases; bases with no gene match: 3. The sequenced material came from PBMCs. The TCR originated in a woman aged 18-29 years in good health and CMV-seronegative. The chain carries TRBV15 and TRBJ2-2, with 8 bases identical to TRBD1. The chain's CDR3 is CATSRDRGRYTGELFF. As DNA, the CDR3 is TGTGCCACCAGCAGAGACAGGGGGCGGTACACCGGGGAGCTGTTTTTT. The variable domain in full, with the rest retrieved from reference TRBV15 and TRBJ2-2, is DAMVIQNPRYQVTQFGKPVTLSCSQTLNHNVMYWYQQKSSQAPKLLFHYYDKDFNNEADTPDNFQSRRPNTSFCFLDIRSPGLGDTAMYLCATSRDRGRYTGELFFGEGSRLTVL.